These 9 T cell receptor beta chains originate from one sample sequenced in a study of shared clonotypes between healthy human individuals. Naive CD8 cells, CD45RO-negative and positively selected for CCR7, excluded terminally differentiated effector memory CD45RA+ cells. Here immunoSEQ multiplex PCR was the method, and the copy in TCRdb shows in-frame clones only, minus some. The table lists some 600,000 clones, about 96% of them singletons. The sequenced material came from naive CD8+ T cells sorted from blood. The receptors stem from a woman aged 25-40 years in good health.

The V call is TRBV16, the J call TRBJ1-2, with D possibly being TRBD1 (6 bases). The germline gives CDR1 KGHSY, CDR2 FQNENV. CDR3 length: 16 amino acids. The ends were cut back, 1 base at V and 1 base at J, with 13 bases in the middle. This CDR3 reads CASSQWDGRGNYGYTF. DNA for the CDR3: TGTGCCAGCAGCCAATGGGACGGCAGGGGTAACTATGGCTACACCTTC.

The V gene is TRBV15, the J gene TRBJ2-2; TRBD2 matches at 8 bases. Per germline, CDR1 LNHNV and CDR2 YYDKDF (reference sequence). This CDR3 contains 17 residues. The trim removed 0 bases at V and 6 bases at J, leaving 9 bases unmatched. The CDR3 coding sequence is TGTGCCACCAGCAGAGATAGTCGGGAGGGCCCTCCCGGGGAGCTGTTTTTT. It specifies CATSRDSREGPPGELFF.

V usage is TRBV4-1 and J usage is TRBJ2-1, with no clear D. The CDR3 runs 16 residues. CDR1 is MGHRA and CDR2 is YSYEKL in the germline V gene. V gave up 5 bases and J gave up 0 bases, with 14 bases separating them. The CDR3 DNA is TGCGCCAGCAGCATCAACGAGAGGAGCTCCTACAATGAGCAGTTCTTC. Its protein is CASSINERSSYNEQFF.

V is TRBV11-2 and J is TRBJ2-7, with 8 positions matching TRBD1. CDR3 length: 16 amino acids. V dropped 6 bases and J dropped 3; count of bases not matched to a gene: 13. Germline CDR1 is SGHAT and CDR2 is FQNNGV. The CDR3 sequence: CASSRSGRGQIYEQYF. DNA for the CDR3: TGTGCCAGCAGTCGGAGCGGCAGGGGGCAAATCTACGAGCAGTACTTC.

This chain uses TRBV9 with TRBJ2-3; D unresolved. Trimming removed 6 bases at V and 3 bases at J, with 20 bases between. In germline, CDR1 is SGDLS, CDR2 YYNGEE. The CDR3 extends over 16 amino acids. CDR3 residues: CASILSRGRLTDTQYF. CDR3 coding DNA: TGTGCCAGCATTTTGAGCCGTGGCCGCTTGACAGATACGCAGTATTTT.

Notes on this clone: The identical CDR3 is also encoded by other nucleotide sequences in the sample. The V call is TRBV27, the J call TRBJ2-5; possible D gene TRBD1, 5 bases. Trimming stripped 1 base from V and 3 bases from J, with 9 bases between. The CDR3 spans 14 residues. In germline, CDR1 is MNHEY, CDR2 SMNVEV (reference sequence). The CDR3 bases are TGTGCCAGCAGTTTATGGGGCGGAAAAGAGACCCAGTACTTC. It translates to CASSLWGGKETQYF.

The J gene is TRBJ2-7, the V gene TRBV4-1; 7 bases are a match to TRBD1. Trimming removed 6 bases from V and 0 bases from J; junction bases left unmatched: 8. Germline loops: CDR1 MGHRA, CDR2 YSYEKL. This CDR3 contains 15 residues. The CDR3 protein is CASSHGQAISYEQYF. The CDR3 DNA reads TGCGCCAGCAGTCACGGACAGGCTATCTCCTACGAGCAGTACTTC.

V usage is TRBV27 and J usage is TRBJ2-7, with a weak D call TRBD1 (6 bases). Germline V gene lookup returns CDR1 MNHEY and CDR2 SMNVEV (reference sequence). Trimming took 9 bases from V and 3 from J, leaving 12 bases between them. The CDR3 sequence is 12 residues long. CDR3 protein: CASQGLDYEQYF. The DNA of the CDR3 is TGTGCCAGTCAGGGGTTAGACTACGAGCAGTACTTC.

The CDR3 sequence: CASSTSRESSYNEQFF. Here the CDR3 DNA reads TGTGCCAGCAGTACCTCACGCGAGAGCTCCTACAATGAGCAGTTCTTC. V usage is TRBV28 and J usage is TRBJ2-1; unclear D gene. V shed 5 bases and J shed 0 bases, with 14 bases lying between them. Per germline, CDR1 MDHEN and CDR2 SYDVKM. CDR3 length: 16 amino acids.